A selection of T cell receptor beta chains follows, all from one sample in a study of beta chain features in type 1 diabetes. Method: immunoSEQ multiplex PCR; TCRdb's copy keeps in-frame clones and lacks some. The data hold under 450,000 clones, with about 14% observed a single time. The sequenced sample consisted of naive CD4+ T cells from blood. The receptors were sampled from a man aged 25 to 45 in good health. CDR3s include the opening cysteine and the closing phenylalanine or tryptophan. Each record gives: CDR3 length, D gene, J gene, V gene, clone size, CDR3 DNA, CDR3 protein. A D gene is named only where the DNA matches it firmly. Clone size is stated in some rows and not others, as once, few, many or a class when expanded.

>12|NA|TRBJ1-1|TRBV18|few
TGTGCCAGCTCACGGGGAGGCACTGAAGCTTTCTTT
CASSRGGTEAFF
>13|NA|TRBJ2-5|TRBV7-2|NA
TGTGCCAGCAGCCGTCGAGGCCAAGAGACCCAGTACTTC
CASSRRGQETQYF
>14|NA|TRBJ2-3|TRBV5-4|NA
TGTGCCAGCAGCTTGGCCGGGGGTTCTGATACGCAGTATTTT
CASSLAGGSDTQYF
>15|NA|TRBJ2-7|TRBV4-3|NA
TGCGCCAGCAGCCAAGGCGTTTGGCGGGCCTACGAGCAGTACTTC
CASSQGVWRAYEQYF
>15|NA|TRBJ2-7|TRBV4-3|few
TGCGCCAGCAGCCAAGAGAGGGGGTCCTACTACGAGCAGTACTTC
CASSQERGSYYEQYF
>15|TRBD1|TRBJ1-4|TRBV7-9|few
TGTGCCAGCAGCCTCGCGACAGGGATATCTGAAAAACTGCTTTTT
CASSLATGISEKLLF
>15|NA|TRBJ2-3|TRBV7-6|few
TGTGCCAGCAGCTTGGCTGACGGGAGCACAGATACGCAGTATTTT
CASSLADGSTDTQYF
>16|NA|TRBJ2-7|TRBV11-2|few
TGTGCCAGCAGACGCCCAGGCAGGGCGGACATGGTCGAGCAGTACTTC
CASRRPGRADMVEQYF
>10|NA|TRBJ2-1|TRBV7-2|few
TGTGCCAGCAGAAACGATGAGCAGTTCTTC
CASRNDEQFF
>15|NA|TRBJ2-1|TRBV25-1|NA
TGTGCCAGCAGTGAAACCATTCTAAGGGGGAATGAGCAGTTCTTC
CASSETILRGNEQFF
>14|NA|TRBJ2-5|TRBV5-8|NA
TGTGCCAGCAGCTTACGGACAGTCCAAGAGACCCAGTACTTC
CASSLRTVQETQYF
>11|NA|TRBJ2-3|TRBV5-1|few
TGCGCCAGCAGCTTCAGAGATACGCAGTATTTT
CASSFRDTQYF
>19|TRBD1|TRBJ1-3|TRBV7-9|NA
TGTGCCAGCAGCCTACTTACCGCGGGACAGGAAGGTGCCGGAAACACCATATATTTT
CASSLLTAGQEGAGNTIYF
>17|NA|TRBJ2-1|TRBV29-1|NA
TGCAGCGTTGATATTTGGAGTAGCGGAATAATTAACAATGAGCAGTTCTTC
CSVDIWSSGIINNEQFF
>12|NA|TRBJ2-4|TRBV29-1|many
TGCAGCGTGGGGGTAGCCAAAAACATTCAGTACTTC
CSVGVAKNIQYF
>19|TRBD2|TRBJ2-5|TRBV4-3|few
TGCGCCAGCAGCCAAGATGCCCGACTAGCGGGGGGCGAACAAGAGACCCAGTACTTC
CASSQDARLAGGEQETQYF
>12|NA|TRBJ2-3|TRBV5-1|few
TGCGCCAGCAGCTCTTACACAGATACGCAGTATTTT
CASSSYTDTQYF
>13|NA|TRBJ1-2|TRBV4-2|few
TGTGCCAGCAGCCAATCTCCGGACTATGGCTACACCTTC
CASSQSPDYGYTF
>20|NA|TRBJ2-7|TRBV4-1|few
TGCGCCAGCAGCCATACCGCCGGGACACACTCCCCGGGGGGTGCCTACGAGCAGTACTTC
CASSHTAGTHSPGGAYEQYF
>13|TRBD1|TRBJ2-7|TRBV29-1|NA
TGCAGCGGTCCGGGACAGGGGGCCTACGAGCAGTACTTC
CSGPGQGAYEQYF
>17|NA|TRBJ1-3|TRBV4-3|few
TGCGCCAGCAGCCAAGGACAGGCGAGGTTGGCTGGAAACACCATATATTTT
CASSQGQARLAGNTIYF
>14|TRBD1|TRBJ2-5|TRBV10-3|few
TGTGCCATCAGGGGGACAGCGTCGCAAGAGACCCAGTACTTC
CAIRGTASQETQYF
>16|NA|TRBJ2-1|TRBV7-9|few
TGTGCCAGCAGTCCCCTGCCCAGGGTCGAATACAATGAGCAGTTCTTC
CASSPLPRVEYNEQFF
>15|TRBD1|TRBJ1-6|TRBV29-1|NA
TGCAGCGTCCGGTCCGGGACAGGGCGAGGATCACCCCTCCACTTT
CSVRSGTGRGSPLHF
>12|NA|TRBJ2-7|TRBV5-4|NA
TGTGCCAGCAGCTTGCGGGGGTACGAGCAGTACTTC
CASSLRGYEQYF
>14|NA|TRBJ2-5|TRBV5-1|few
TGCGCCAGCAGCGCTGGGTTCTTAGGGGAGACCCAGTACTTC
CASSAGFLGETQYF
>15|NA|TRBJ2-1|TRBV7-9|few
TGTGCCAGCAGCCCCCAATCTCTAGTAAGCAATGAGCAGTTCTTC
CASSPQSLVSNEQFF
>14|TRBD1|TRBJ2-5|TRBV5-4|few
TGTGCCAGCAGAGGACAGGGGACTCCAGAGACCCAGTACTTC
CASRGQGTPETQYF
>15|NA|TRBJ2-4|TRBV5-1|NA
TGCGCCAGCAGCTTGGCCTCTCAGAATAAAAACATTCAGTACTTC
CASSLASQNKNIQYF
>16|NA|TRBJ2-1|TRBV29-1|NA
TGCAGCGCCCGGGACGGCTCCCCTAGAAGCTACAATGAGCAGTTCTTC
CSARDGSPRSYNEQFF
>13|NA|TRBJ2-1|TRBV30|few
TGTGCCTGGAGTCCTGGGACTCACAATGAGCAGTTCTTC
CAWSPGTHNEQFF
>17|TRBD1|TRBJ1-6|TRBV4-3|NA
TGCGCCAGCAGCCAAGAGGTTAGGACAGGGTATAATTCACCCCTCCACTTT
CASSQEVRTGYNSPLHF